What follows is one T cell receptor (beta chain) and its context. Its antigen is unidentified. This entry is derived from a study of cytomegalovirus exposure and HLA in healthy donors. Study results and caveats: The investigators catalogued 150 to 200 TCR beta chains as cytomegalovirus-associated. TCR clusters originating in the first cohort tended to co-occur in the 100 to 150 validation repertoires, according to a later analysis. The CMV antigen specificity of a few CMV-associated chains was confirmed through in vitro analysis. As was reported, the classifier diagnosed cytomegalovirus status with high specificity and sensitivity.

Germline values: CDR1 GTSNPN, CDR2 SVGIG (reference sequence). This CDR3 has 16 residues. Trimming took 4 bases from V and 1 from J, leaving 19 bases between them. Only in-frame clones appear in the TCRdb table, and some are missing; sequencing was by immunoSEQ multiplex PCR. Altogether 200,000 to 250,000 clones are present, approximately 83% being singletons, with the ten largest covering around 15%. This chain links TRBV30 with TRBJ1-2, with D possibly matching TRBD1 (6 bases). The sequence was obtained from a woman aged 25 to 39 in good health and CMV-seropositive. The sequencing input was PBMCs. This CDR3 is CAWTSRGLLHNYGYTF. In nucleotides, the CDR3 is TGTGCCTGGACTTCAAGGGGGTTACTACATAACTATGGCTACACCTTC.